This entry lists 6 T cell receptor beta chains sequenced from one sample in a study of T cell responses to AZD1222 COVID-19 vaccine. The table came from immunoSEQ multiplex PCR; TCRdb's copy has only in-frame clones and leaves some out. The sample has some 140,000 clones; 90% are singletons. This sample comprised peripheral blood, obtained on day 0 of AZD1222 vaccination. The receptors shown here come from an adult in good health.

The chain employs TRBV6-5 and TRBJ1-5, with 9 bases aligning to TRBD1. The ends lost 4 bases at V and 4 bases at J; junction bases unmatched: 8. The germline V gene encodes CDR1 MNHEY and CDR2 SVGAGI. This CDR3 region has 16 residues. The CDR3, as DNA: TGTGCCAGCAGTTCTACCGGGACAGGGATGAATCAGCCCCAGCATTTT. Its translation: CASSSTGTGMNQPQHF.

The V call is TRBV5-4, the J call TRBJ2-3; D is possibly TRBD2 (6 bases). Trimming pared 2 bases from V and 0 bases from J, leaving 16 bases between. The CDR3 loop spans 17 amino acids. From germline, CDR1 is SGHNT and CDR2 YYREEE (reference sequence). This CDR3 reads CASSFGGVGSSTDTQYF. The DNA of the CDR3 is TGTGCCAGCAGCTTTGGCGGGGTGGGGTCTAGCACAGATACGCAGTATTTT. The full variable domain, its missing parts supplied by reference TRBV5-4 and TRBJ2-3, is ETGVTQSPTHLIKTRGQQVTLRCSSQSGHNTVSWYQQALGQGPQFIFQYYREEENGRGNFPPRFSGLQFPNYSSELNVNALELDDSALYLCASSFGGVGSSTDTQYFGPGTRLTVL.

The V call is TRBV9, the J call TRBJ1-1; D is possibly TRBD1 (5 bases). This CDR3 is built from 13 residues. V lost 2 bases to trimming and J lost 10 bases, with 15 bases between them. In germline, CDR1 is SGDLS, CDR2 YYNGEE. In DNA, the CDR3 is TGTGCCAGCAGCGTCCATTCTGAGAGGGGAGCTTTCTTT. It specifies CASSVHSERGAFF.

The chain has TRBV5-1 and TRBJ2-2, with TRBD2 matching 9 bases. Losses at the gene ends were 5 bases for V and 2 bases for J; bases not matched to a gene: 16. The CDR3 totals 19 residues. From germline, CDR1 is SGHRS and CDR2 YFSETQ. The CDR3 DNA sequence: TGCGCCAGCAGACAACCGGGACTAGCCCACCAATTAAACACCGGGGAGCTGTTTTTT. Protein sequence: CASRQPGLAHQLNTGELFF.

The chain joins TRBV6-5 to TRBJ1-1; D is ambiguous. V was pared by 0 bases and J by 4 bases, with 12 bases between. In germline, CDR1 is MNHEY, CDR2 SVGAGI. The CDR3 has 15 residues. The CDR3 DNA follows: TGTGCCAGCAGTTACTCGAGCAGGAAGGGCACTGAAGCTTTCTTT. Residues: CASSYSSRKGTEAFF.

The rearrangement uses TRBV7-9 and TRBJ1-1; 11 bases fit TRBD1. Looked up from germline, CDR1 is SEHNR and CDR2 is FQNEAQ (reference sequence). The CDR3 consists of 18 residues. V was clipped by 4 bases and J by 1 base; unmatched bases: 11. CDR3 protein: CASSSRDRGKGTNTEAFF. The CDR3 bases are TGTGCCAGCAGCTCCCGGGACAGGGGGAAGGGGACGAACACTGAAGCTTTCTTT.